The rows below give T cell receptor beta chains drawn from one sample of a study of shared clonotypes between healthy human individuals. Libraries were prepared by immunoSEQ multiplex PCR; TCRdb keeps only in-frame clonotypes and omits some of them. The data contain about 2.1 million clones, roughly 91% of them singletons. The sequencing input was naive CD8+ T cells from PBMCs. These receptors were obtained from a man between 18 and 35 years old in good health. Some clones in this sample may be carry-over from other donors' samples. The CDR3 runs from the conserved cysteine through the conserved F or W. D genes are given only for firm matches. The listing skips clone size in some rows; elsewhere it reads once, few, many or a size class.

j_call	clone_size	d_call	v_call	cdr3_nt	cdr3_aa
TRBJ2-7	few	TRBD1	TRBV7-6	TGTGCCAGCAGCTTCAACCGACAGGGGGGCTACGAGCAGTACTTC	CASSFNRQGGYEQYF
TRBJ2-2	.	.	TRBV11-3	TGTGCCAGCCGGGGATCGGGAGCCGGGGAGCTGTTTTTT	CASRGSGAGELFF
TRBJ2-7	.	.	TRBV5-1	TGCGCCAGCAGCTACGGGAGTTTCTACGAGCAGTACTTC	CASSYGSFYEQYF
TRBJ1-6	.	.	TRBV28	TGTGCCAGCAGTTTGCGAGTCTATAATTCACCCCTCCACTTT	CASSLRVYNSPLHF
TRBJ2-1	.	TRBD2	TRBV7-8	TGTGCCAGCAGCTTCCCCTCGGGACTAGCGGGAGAGTTGTACAATGAGCAGTTCTTC	CASSFPSGLAGELYNEQFF
TRBJ2-7	.	.	TRBV28	TGTGCCAGCACCACTCCGGGTCCGCTGTACTTC	CASTTPGPLYF
TRBJ1-2	.	TRBD1	TRBV11-2	TGTGCCAGCGGTGCCGGGACAGGGGTGTGGTATGGCTACACCTTC	CASGAGTGVWYGYTF
TRBJ2-5	once	TRBD1	TRBV29-1	TGCAGCGTCGCAGGTGGGACAGCGAGAGAGACCCAGTACTTC	CSVAGGTARETQYF
TRBJ1-3	.	.	TRBV7-9	TGTGCCAGCAGCCCGGCGGCTGGAAACACCATATATTTT	CASSPAAGNTIYF
TRBJ2-1	.	TRBD2	TRBV7-6	TGTGCCAGCAGCTTATCCGGGACTAGCGGATACAATGAGCAGTTCTTC	CASSLSGTSGYNEQFF
TRBJ1-1	.	.	TRBV5-1	TGCGCCAGCAGCTACGGCCCGGGAGAAGCCACTGAAGCTTTCTTT	CASSYGPGEATEAFF
TRBJ2-1	.	TRBD2	TRBV11-2	TGTGCCAGCAGCCTCAGACTAGCGGGAGGGCCAGAGCAGTTCTTC	CASSLRLAGGPEQFF
TRBJ1-2	.	.	TRBV5-6	TGTGCCAGCAGCTTTCCGGGTAACTATGGCTACACCTTC	CASSFPGNYGYTF
TRBJ2-5	.	.	TRBV5-1	TGCGCCAGCAGCACCCCGCTGGCGGCTGGAGAGACCCAGTACTTC	CASSTPLAAGETQYF
TRBJ2-7	.	TRBD1	TRBV6-5	TGTGCCACCCGGACGAGACAGGGGTTCCACGAGCAGTACTTC	CATRTRQGFHEQYF
TRBJ1-2	.	.	TRBV30	TGTGCCTGGATACTACGGGGGAACTTTTATGGCTACACCTTC	CAWILRGNFYGYTF
TRBJ2-4	.	.	TRBV28	TGTGCCAGCAGTTTATTGACAGCAAAAAACATTCAGTACTTC	CASSLLTAKNIQYF
TRBJ2-5	once	TRBD1	TRBV7-6	TGTGCCAGCAGCCCGCGGACAGGGGGCTGGGAGACCCAGTACTTC	CASSPRTGGWETQYF
TRBJ2-7	.	.	TRBV11-2	TGTGCCAGCAGCTTAGGGCGACCCCGAGTAGACTCCTACGAGCAGTACTTC	CASSLGRPRVDSYEQYF
TRBJ1-1	.	.	TRBV19	TGTGCCAGTAGTATTGGGGAGATCACTGAAGCTTTCTTT	CASSIGEITEAFF
TRBJ1-2	once	.	TRBV27	TGTGCCAGCAGTTTCCCCGGTGGAGGGGGTGGCTACACCTTC	CASSFPGGGGGYTF
TRBJ2-5	.	.	TRBV4-3	TGCGCCAGCAGCCAAGATCCTCGAGAGACCCAGTACTTC	CASSQDPRETQYF
TRBJ1-3	.	.	TRBV9	TGTGCCAGCAGCGTACGGCCGGACAACTTCTCTGGAAACACCATATATTTT	CASSVRPDNFSGNTIYF
TRBJ2-7	.	.	TRBV29-1	TGCAGCGTTGAAGATCTTTCGGGGGACCGGGGGACCTACGAGCAGTACTTC	CSVEDLSGDRGTYEQYF
TRBJ1-4	few	TRBD1	TRBV7-9	TGTGCCAGCAGCTTCTCCCTCGACAGGGCGGGCGAAAAACTGTTTTTT	CASSFSLDRAGEKLFF
TRBJ2-7	.	TRBD2	TRBV4-3	TGCGCCAGCAGCCACGGGACTAGCGGGTACGAGCAGTACTTC	CASSHGTSGYEQYF
TRBJ1-2	.	TRBD1	TRBV27	TGTGCCAGCAGTCCACGGACAGGAGCTAACTATGGCTACACCTTC	CASSPRTGANYGYTF
TRBJ1-6	.	.	TRBV4-3	TGCGCCAGCAGCCCCGGTGGAGGGGTTAGTTCACCCCTCCACTTT	CASSPGGGVSSPLHF
TRBJ1-1	.	.	TRBV18	TGTGCCAGCTCACCGGTCGCAGGACCCACTGAAGCTTTCTTT	CASSPVAGPTEAFF
TRBJ1-5	.	.	TRBV19	TGTGCCAGTAGTATTCGGGACCGCAATCAGCCCCAGCATTTT	CASSIRDRNQPQHF
TRBJ2-1	.	TRBD2	TRBV29-1	TGCAGCGGCCTGGGAGGGAGCTCCTACAATGAGCAGTTCTTC	CSGLGGSSYNEQFF